These 13 T cell receptor beta chains share one sample of origin, sequenced in a study of vaccination and CD4 T cells after COVID-19. In TCRdb, the PCR reads were re-called with MiXCR into one record per CDR3 protein. The sample includes about 21,000 distinct CDR3 sequences, 60% seen only once; the top ten take roughly 1.1%. This specimen was CD4+ T cells from blood, taken after SARS-CoV-2 vaccination. The origin of the receptors is a human donor who had recovered from COVID-19.

This chain uses TRBV6-1 with TRBJ2-7; D gene unclear. The germline V gene encodes CDR1 MNHNS and CDR2 SASEGT. The CDR3 totals 14 residues. V dropped 7 bases and J dropped 4 bases, with 17 bases sitting between them. The CDR3 coding sequence is TGTGCCAGCATGTTGGCAGACTTCGCTTACGAGCAGTACTTC. Translated, it gives CASMLADFAYEQYF.

This clonotype was counted a few times. This rearrangement joins TRBV20-1 to TRBJ1-5, with D unclear. CDR3 length: 15 residues. With 3 bases removed from V and 2 bases from J, the gap between germline ends came to 14 bases. Per the germline V gene, CDR1 is DFQATT and CDR2 is SNEGSKA (reference sequence). Here the CDR3 DNA reads TGCAGTGCTAGGGCCAGCTTGGAGGGCAATCAGCCCCAGCATTTT. Translation: CSARASLEGNQPQHF.

The chain links TRBV5-8 to TRBJ1-4; D is undetermined. Germline values: CDR1 SGHTS, CDR2 YDEGEE. V was shortened by 2 bases and J by 8 bases, with 13 bases between the two germline ends. The length of the CDR3 is 14 residues. CDR3 DNA: TGTGCCAGCAGCTTCGGGATCGCGAGAGAAAAACTGTTTTTT. Translated, it gives CASSFGIAREKLFF.

The gene calls are TRBV3-1 and TRBJ2-1; 7 nucleotides align to TRBD1. This CDR3 spans 15 amino acids. Germline CDR1 LGHDT, CDR2 YNNKEL (reference sequence). Germline trimming cut 4 bases from V and 4 bases from J; bases unmatched to any gene: 7. In nucleotides, the CDR3 is TGTGCCAGCAGCCCAGCAGGGACAGTATACAATGAGCAGTTCTTC. Translation gives CASSPAGTVYNEQFF.

CDR3 DNA sequence: TGCAGTGCTAGGAGCGGGAGTAACCACGAGCAGTACTTC. This translates into CSARSGSNHEQYF. The V and J genes are TRBV20-1 and TRBJ2-7; 8 nucleotides align to TRBD2. The J segment lost 5 bases and the V segment lost 3 bases, leaving 6 bases of the junction unmatched. Germline CDR1 DFQATT, CDR2 SNEGSKA (reference sequence). The CDR3 contains 13 residues.

J is TRBJ1-2 and V is TRBV29-1; maybe TRBD1 (5 bases). In germline, CDR1 is SQVTM, CDR2 ANQGSEA. V was clipped by 2 bases and J by 3 bases, with 13 bases between them. The CDR3 consists of 14 residues. This CDR3 reads CSVERRGGDYGYTF. The DNA for the CDR3 is TGCAGCGTTGAAAGGAGGGGCGGTGACTATGGCTACACCTTC.

V and J are TRBV14 and TRBJ1-1; the D gene is possibly TRBD1 (5 bases). Trimming cost V 1 base and J 5 bases, with 8 bases left between them. Germline V lookup: CDR1 SGHDN, CDR2 FVKESK. This CDR3 spans 13 amino acids. The CDR3 nucleotides read TGTGCCAGCAGCCAAGCAGGGCAAACTGAAGCTTTCTTT. Amino acid sequence: CASSQAGQTEAFF.

The V call is TRBV5-4, the J call TRBJ2-5; TRBD1 matches 9 bases. This CDR3 has 16 residues. CDR1 SGHNT and CDR2 YYREEE come from the germline V gene (reference sequence). V shed 4 bases, J shed 1 base, and the junction held 8 bases outside the gene matches. CDR3 in DNA: TGTGCCAGCAGCCGAGGTACGGACAGGGGCCAAGAGACCCAGTACTTC. Translation gives CASSRGTDRGQETQYF.

The V call is TRBV6-5, the J call TRBJ1-6, with D possibly being TRBD1 (5 bases). V was trimmed by 2 bases and J by 11 bases, leaving 22 bases between them. There are 17 residues in the CDR3. Germline V gene sequence: CDR1 MNHEY, CDR2 SVGAGI. CDR3 in amino acids: CASSYLPRTRDRTPLHF. In nucleotides, the CDR3 is TGTGCCAGCAGTTACCTTCCGCGGACAAGGGATCGGACACCCCTCCACTTT.

V and J are TRBV4-1 and TRBJ2-7; no clear D gene. V was trimmed by 1 base and J by 3 bases, leaving 13 bases between them. This CDR3 has 15 residues. Germline V lookup: CDR1 MGHRA, CDR2 YSYEKL. CDR3 in DNA: TGCGCCAGCAGCCAAGGCCTCTACCCTTACTACGAGCAGTACTTC. This codes for CASSQGLYPYYEQYF.

This chain connects TRBV6-1 to TRBJ2-2; 8 positions agree with TRBD2. V was pared by 6 bases and J by 0 bases, with 3 bases of the junction left unmatched. The V gene's germline CDR1 is MNHNS and CDR2 SASEGT. This CDR3 region has 15 residues. DNA for the CDR3: TGTGCCAGCAGGACGACTAGCGCGAACACCGGGGAGCTGTTTTTT. Translating it yields CASRTTSANTGELFF.

The rearrangement joins TRBV29-1 to TRBJ2-3, with D unclear. V lost 7 bases and J 4 bases, leaving 6 bases between the germline ends. CDR1 and CDR2 from the germline V gene are SQVTM and ANQGSEA. This CDR3 spans 10 amino acids. CDR3 DNA sequence: TGCAGCGGTAGTTCAGATACGCAGTATTTT. It codes for CSGSSDTQYF.

This clonotype was recorded a few times. The chain carries TRBV20-1 and TRBJ2-3; D gene ambiguous. Trimming cost V 3 bases and J 3 bases, with 7 bases left between them. CDR1 is DFQATT and CDR2 is SNEGSKA in the germline V gene (reference sequence). This CDR3 spans 12 amino acids. Here the CDR3 reads CSASVDTDTQYF. CDR3 DNA: TGCAGTGCTAGCGTGGATACAGATACGCAGTATTTT.